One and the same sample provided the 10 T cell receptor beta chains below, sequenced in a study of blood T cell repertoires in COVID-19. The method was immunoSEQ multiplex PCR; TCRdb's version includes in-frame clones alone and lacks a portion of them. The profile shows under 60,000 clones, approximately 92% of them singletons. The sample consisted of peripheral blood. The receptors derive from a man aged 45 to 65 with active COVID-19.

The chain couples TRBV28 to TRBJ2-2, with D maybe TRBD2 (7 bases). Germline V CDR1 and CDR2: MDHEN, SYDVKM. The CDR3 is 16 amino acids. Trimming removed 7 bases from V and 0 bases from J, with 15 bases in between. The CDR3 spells CASNPGGATNTGELFF. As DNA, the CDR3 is TGTGCCAGCAACCCTGGGGGGGCCACGAACACCGGGGAGCTGTTTTTT.

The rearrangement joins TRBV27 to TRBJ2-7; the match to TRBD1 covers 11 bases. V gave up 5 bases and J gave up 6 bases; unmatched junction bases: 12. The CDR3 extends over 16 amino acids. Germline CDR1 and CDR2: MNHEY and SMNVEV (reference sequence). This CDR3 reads CASSRGPGQGVVEQYF. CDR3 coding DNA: TGTGCCAGCAGTCGGGGGCCGGGACAGGGGGTTGTCGAGCAGTACTTC.

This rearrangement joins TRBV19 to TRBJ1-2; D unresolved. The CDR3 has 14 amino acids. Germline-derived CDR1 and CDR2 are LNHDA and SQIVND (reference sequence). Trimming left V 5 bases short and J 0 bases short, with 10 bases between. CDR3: CASSPDGANYGYTF. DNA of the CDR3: TGTGCCAGTAGTCCCGACGGAGCTAACTATGGCTACACCTTC.

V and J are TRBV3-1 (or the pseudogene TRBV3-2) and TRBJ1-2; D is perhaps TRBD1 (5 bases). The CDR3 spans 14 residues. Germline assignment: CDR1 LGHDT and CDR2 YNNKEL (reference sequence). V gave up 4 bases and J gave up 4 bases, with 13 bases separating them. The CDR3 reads CASSRQSQLYGYTF. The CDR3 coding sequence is TGTGCCAGCAGCCGACAGTCGCAGCTCTATGGCTACACCTTC.

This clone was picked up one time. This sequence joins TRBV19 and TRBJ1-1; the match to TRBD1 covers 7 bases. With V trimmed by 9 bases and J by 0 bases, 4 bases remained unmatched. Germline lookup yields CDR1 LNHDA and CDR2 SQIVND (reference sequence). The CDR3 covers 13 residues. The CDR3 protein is CASQGQLNTEAFF. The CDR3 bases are TGTGCCAGCCAGGGACAGCTGAACACTGAAGCTTTCTTT.

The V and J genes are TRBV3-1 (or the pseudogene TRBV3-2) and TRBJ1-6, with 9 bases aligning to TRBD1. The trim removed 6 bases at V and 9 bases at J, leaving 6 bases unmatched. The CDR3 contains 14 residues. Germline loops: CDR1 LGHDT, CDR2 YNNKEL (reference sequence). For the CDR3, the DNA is TGTGCCAGCAGGGAACAGGGGGCGTTTTCACCCCTCCACTTT. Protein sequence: CASREQGAFSPLHF.

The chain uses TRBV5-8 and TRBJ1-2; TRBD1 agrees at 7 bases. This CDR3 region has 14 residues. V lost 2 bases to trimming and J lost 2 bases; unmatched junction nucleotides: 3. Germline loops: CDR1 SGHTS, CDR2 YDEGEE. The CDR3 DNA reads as TGTGCCAGCAGCTTAGCGACAGGGAACTATGGCTACACCTTC. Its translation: CASSLATGNYGYTF.

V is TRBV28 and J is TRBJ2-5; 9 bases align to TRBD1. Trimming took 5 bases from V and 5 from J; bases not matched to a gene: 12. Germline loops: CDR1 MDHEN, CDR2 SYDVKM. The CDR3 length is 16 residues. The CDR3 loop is CASSAGMRDRVETQYF. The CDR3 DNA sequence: TGTGCCAGCAGTGCTGGTATGCGGGACAGGGTGGAGACCCAGTACTTC.

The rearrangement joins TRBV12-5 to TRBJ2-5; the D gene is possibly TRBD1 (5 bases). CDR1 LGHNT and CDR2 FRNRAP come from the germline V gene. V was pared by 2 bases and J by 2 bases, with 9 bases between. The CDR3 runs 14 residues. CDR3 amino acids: CASGLSGAQETQYF. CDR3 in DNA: TGTGCTAGTGGTTTGTCTGGGGCGCAAGAGACCCAGTACTTC. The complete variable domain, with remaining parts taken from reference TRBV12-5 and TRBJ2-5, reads DARVTQTPRHKVTEMGQEVTMRCQPILGHNTVFWYRQTMMQGLELLAYFRNRAPLDDSGMPKDRFSAEMPDATLATLKIQPSEPRDSAVYFCASGLSGAQETQYFGPGTRLLVL.

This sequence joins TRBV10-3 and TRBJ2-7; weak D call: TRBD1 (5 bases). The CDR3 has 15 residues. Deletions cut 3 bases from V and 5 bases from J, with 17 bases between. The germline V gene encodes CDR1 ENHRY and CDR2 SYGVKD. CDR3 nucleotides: TGTGCCATCAGTGACGCGGCAGGGCCCAGTAACGAGCAGTACTTC. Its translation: CAISDAAGPSNEQYF.